This TCR beta chain came from a study of graft-versus-host responses after intestinal transplantation. The assay was immunoSEQ multiplex PCR, and TCRdb's table has in-frame clones only and misses some. The sample lists 85,000 to 90,000 clones, less than 95% occurring once. As to this clone: Its antigen is unknown.

Specimen: unstimulated CD4+ T cells sorted from spleen or lymph node cells, collected before transplant. The TCR was taken from a human donor who was the organ donor for an intestinal transplant.

CDR3 amino acids: CASKPTGQAIYEQYF. The CDR3 region has the DNA TGTGCCAGCAAACCAACGGGACAGGCGATCTACGAGCAGTACTTC. The chain uses TRBV6-1 and TRBJ2-7, with 8 bases aligning to TRBD1. Germline V CDR1 and CDR2: MNHNS, SASEGT. V lost 7 bases, J lost 3 bases, and 11 bases stayed unmatched. The CDR3 totals 15 residues.